This TCR beta chain was observed in a study of cytomegalovirus exposure and HLA in healthy donors. The PCR contained 60 Vbeta and 13 Jbeta primers. The repertoire was sequenced with immunoSEQ multiplex PCR; TCRdb's copy has only in-frame clones and lacks some. The sample lists 95,000 to 110,000 clones; 79% were seen once. Germline V gene sequence: CDR1 KGHSH, CDR2 LQKENI. The CDR3 has 14 residues. The V and J ends lost 6 bases and 4 bases respectively, with 12 bases between them. The sequence was obtained from a man in his fifties or sixties in good health and CMV-seropositive. Source material: PBMCs. The chain joins TRBV18 to TRBJ1-4; D unresolved. CDR3 sequence (DNA): TGTGCCAGCTCGCAAGACCGCGGTAATGAAAAACTGTTTTTT. It encodes CASSQDRGNEKLFF.